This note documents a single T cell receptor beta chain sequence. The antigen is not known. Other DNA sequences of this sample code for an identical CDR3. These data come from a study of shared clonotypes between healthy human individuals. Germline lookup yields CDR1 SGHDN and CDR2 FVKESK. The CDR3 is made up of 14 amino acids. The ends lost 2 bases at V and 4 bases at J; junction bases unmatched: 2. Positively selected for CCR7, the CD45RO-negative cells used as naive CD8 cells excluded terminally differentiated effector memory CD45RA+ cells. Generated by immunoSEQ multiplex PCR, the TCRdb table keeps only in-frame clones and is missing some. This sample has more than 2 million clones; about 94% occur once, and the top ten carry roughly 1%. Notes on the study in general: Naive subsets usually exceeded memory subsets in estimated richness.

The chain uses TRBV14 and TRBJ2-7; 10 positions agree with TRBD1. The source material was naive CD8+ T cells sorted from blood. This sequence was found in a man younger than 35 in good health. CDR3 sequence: CASSQPGQGYEQYF. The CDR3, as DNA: TGTGCCAGCAGCCAACCGGGACAGGGGTACGAGCAGTACTTC.